The clone carrying this T cell receptor (beta chain) was picked up one time. The sample contains more than one DNA sequence encoding this CDR3. This entry belongs to a study of blood T cell repertoires in COVID-19. For the study at large: The analysed material was cDNA or gDNA that came from T cells, B-cell-depleted T cells, or PBMCs.

Across about two dozen US areas, participants ranged in age from roughly 18 to 95 years. Authors' methods: It was from reference gene primer amplification that nucleated cell counts were estimated. Clones were sequenced by immunoSEQ multiplex PCR, and TCRdb holds only the in-frame ones, with some missing. The D gene and trimming were derived from the DNA, and the V and J assignments and clone size from that table. The table records about 300,000 clones, 65% to 90% of them present only once. The CDR3 spans 14 residues. V gave up 0 bases and J gave up 2 bases, with 8 bases separating them. CDR1 is MGHRA and CDR2 is YSYEKL in the germline V gene.

This TCR was recovered from a man aged 25 to 45 who had recovered from COVID-19. The sample taken for sequencing was PBMCs or T cells enriched from blood (not recorded which). The chain links TRBV4-1 to TRBJ2-7, with D possibly matching TRBD1 (5 bases). CDR3 sequence: CASSQEQAPYEQYF. The CDR3 nucleotides are TGCGCCAGCAGCCAAGAACAGGCTCCCTACGAGCAGTACTTC.